These T cell receptor beta chains were read from a single sample in a study of cytomegalovirus exposure and HLA in healthy donors. Measured with immunoSEQ multiplex PCR; TCRdb has only the in-frame clones, and not every one. The sample yields about 180,000 clones, about 80% seen once. Sequenced input: PBMCs. These receptor sequences come from a woman in her thirties in good health and CMV-seronegative. The CDR3 runs from the conserved cysteine through the conserved F or W. Fields, in order: J gene, clone size, D gene, V gene, CDR3 DNA, CDR3 protein. D genes are given only for firm matches. The listing skips clone size in some rows; elsewhere it reads once, few, many or a size class.

TRBJ2-7 - TRBD2 TRBV5-1 TGCGCCAGCAGCCGACTAGCGGGGGGGCTATCGGCCTATAGGAACGAGCAGTACTTC CASSRLAGGLSAYRNEQYF
TRBJ2-7 - - TRBV7-2 TGTGCCAGCAGCTTAGTAACGAATGGAGGGTTGGAGCAGTACTTC CASSLVTNGGLEQYF
TRBJ1-6 - - TRBV5-4 TGTGCCAGCAGCCCTGGGGCCGGAAGCTCCTATAATTCACCCCTCCACTTT CASSPGAGSSYNSPLHF
TRBJ1-1 few - TRBV4-1 TGCGCCAGCAGCCAAGGTCCAGGCATGAACACTGAAGCTTTCTTT CASSQGPGMNTEAFF
TRBJ2-3 - TRBD1 TRBV30 TGTGCCGGTGGACAGGGCATCGGCACGAATACGCAGTATTTT CAGGQGIGTNTQYF
TRBJ2-7 - - TRBV9 TGTGCCAGCAGCGCAGGGACTGGCAGCGAGCAGTACTTC CASSAGTGSEQYF
TRBJ2-7 - TRBD1 TRBV5-1 TGCGCCAGCAGCTTTGGACAGGGCGGCAACGAGCAGTACTTC CASSFGQGGNEQYF
TRBJ1-5 - - TRBV19 TGTGCCAGTAGGTCCTTGGACAGAGGGAATCAGCCCCAGCATTTT CASRSLDRGNQPQHF
TRBJ2-3 - TRBD2 TRBV5-1 TGCGCCAGCAGCTTGGGCCTAGCGGGGAGATACACAGATACGCAGTATTTT CASSLGLAGRYTDTQYF
TRBJ2-3 - TRBD2 TRBV11-2 TGTGCCAGCAGCTACACGGGGGGGCGGTCAGATACGCAGTATTTT CASSYTGGRSDTQYF
TRBJ2-3 - - TRBV11-2 TGTGCCAGCAGCTTGGGGACTAGGGGGCCAGATACGCAGTATTTT CASSLGTRGPDTQYF
TRBJ1-2 - TRBD1 TRBV5-1 TGCGCCAGCAGCTTTCCGGGACAGAATGGCTACACCTTC CASSFPGQNGYTF
TRBJ2-7 once - TRBV14 TGTGCCAGCAGCCCCCTGGGAGGGGGTAAGGAGTACTTC CASSPLGGGKEYF
TRBJ2-3 few - TRBV11-2 TGTGCCAGCAGCTTAGCGGGGGGCCCGGTCCCAGATACGCAGTATTTT CASSLAGGPVPDTQYF